This T cell receptor beta chain came from a study of blood T cell repertoires in COVID-19. About the research overall: T cells, B-cell-depleted T cells, or PBMCs provided the cDNA or gDNA that served as material.

Authors' processing steps: Amplification of reference gene primers provided the estimated nucleated cell counts. Some clones are missing from TCRdb's copy, which holds only in-frame ones; the method was immunoSEQ multiplex PCR. V, J and clone size derive from that table, while D and trimming were established from the DNA sequence. The table shows 180,000 or so clones, with around 86% occurring only once. Cohorts were based on clinical histories the participants reported. The CDR3 is made up of 14 amino acids. The germline V gene encodes CDR1 MNHEY and CDR2 SMNVEV (reference sequence). Trimming took 10 bases from V and 0 from J, leaving 12 bases between them.

This TCR came from a middle-aged man with acute COVID-19. This sequence joins TRBV27 and TRBJ1-4, with D maybe TRBD1 (6 bases). Sequences were obtained from PBMCs or T cells enriched from blood (not recorded which). The CDR3 nucleotides are TGTGCCACCGGGACACCTGCAACTAATGAAAAACTGTTTTTT. The encoded protein is CATGTPATNEKLFF.